A selection of T cell receptor beta chains follows, all from one sample in a study of T-cell reconstitution after alpha-beta-depleted transplantation in children. Each CDR3 protein is one row after TCRdb ran MiXCR on the PCR reads. This table has fewer than 350,000 distinct CDR3 sequences, around 10% appearing once. This specimen consisted of peripheral blood, obtained 180 days after TCRalphabeta/CD19-depleted stem cell transplant. These receptor sequences come from a male patient aged 2 to 10 who had a stem cell transplant for chronic granulomatous disease, so the T cells may come from the graft donor. CDR3s include the opening cysteine and the closing phenylalanine or tryptophan. The D gene is left open where the match is weak. Some rows have no size entry. The others give once, few or many, or a class for an expanded clone.

clone size,D gene,V gene,J gene,CDR3 protein,CDR3 DNA
-,TRBD1,TRBV14,TRBJ1-1,CASRNTGGTEAFF,TGTGCCAGCAGAAACACAGGGGGCACTGAAGCTTTCTTT
many,TRBD2,TRBV6-1,TRBJ2-1,CASTAAGGPNEQFF,TGTGCCAGCACCGCAGCGGGAGGGCCGAATGAGCAGTTCTTC
few,-,TRBV3-1,TRBJ2-4,CASSQDLFKGRVAKNIQYF,TGTGCCAGCAGCCAAGATCTTTTCAAGGGGCGAGTGGCCAAAAACATTCAGTACTTC
many,TRBD2,TRBV13,TRBJ2-1,CASSLLTSGRLFDNEQFF,TGTGCCAGCAGCCTCCTGACTAGCGGGAGGCTCTTCGACAATGAGCAGTTCTTC
-,TRBD2,TRBV4-3,TRBJ2-5,CASSQEKGLAGGGTQYF,TGCGCCAGCAGCCAGGAAAAGGGACTAGCGGGGGGCGGGACCCAGTACTTC
-,-,TRBV11-2,TRBJ2-1,CASSLDLRQGGFYNEQFF,TGTGCCAGCAGCTTAGATCTTAGGCAGGGCGGATTCTACAATGAGCAGTTCTTC
many,TRBD2,TRBV2,TRBJ2-2,CASSEIIGGAFGELFF,TGTGCCAGCAGTGAGATCATCGGGGGGGCCTTCGGGGAGCTGTTTTTT
many,-,TRBV10-3,TRBJ1-4,CAISGGRGLTNEKLFF,TGTGCCATCAGTGGCGGCAGGGGACTAACTAATGAAAAACTGTTTTTT
many,TRBD1,TRBV27,TRBJ1-2,CASSLTLGQGKGIGGYTF,TGTGCCAGCAGTCTTACCCTGGGACAGGGTAAAGGAATAGGTGGCTACACCTTC
many,TRBD1,TRBV4-1,TRBJ2-3,CASTYSGTGGWSTDTQYF,TGCGCCAGCACCTACTCCGGGACAGGGGGCTGGAGCACAGATACGCAGTATTTT
many,-,TRBV29-1,TRBJ2-7,CSLTRQDPYEQYF,TGCAGCTTAACCCGACAGGACCCCTACGAGCAGTACTTC
few,TRBD2,TRBV11-1,TRBJ2-1,CASSFTGGPLSYNEQFF,TGTGCCAGCAGCTTTACGGGGGGGCCCCTCTCCTACAATGAGCAGTTCTTC
many,-,TRBV13,TRBJ2-2,CASSSIHYLQNTGELFF,TGTGCCAGCAGCTCCATACACTATTTACAGAACACCGGGGAGCTGTTTTTT
many,-,TRBV12-3/TRBV12-4,TRBJ1-6,CASTPSRWNSPLHF,TGTGCCAGCACCCCAAGCAGGTGGAATTCACCCCTCCACTTT
many,TRBD1,TRBV20-1,TRBJ1-1,CSAREGQGLNTEAFF,TGCAGTGCTAGAGAAGGACAGGGTTTGAACACTGAAGCTTTCTTT
many,-,TRBV29-1,TRBJ2-1,CSVEQGYNEQFF,TGCAGCGTTGAACAGGGCTACAATGAGCAGTTCTTC
many,-,TRBV5-1,TRBJ1-2,CASSLRGDYGYTF,TGCGCCAGCAGCTTACGGGGAGACTATGGCTACACCTTC
many,TRBD2,TRBV7-8,TRBJ2-2,CATGTSGSLNTGELFF,TGTGCCACCGGGACTAGCGGGAGTCTGAACACCGGGGAGCTGTTTTTT
few,TRBD2,TRBV12-3/TRBV12-4,TRBJ2-3,CASSLAGGISSTDTQYF,TGTGCCAGCAGTTTAGCGGGAGGGATCAGTAGCACAGATACGCAGTATTTT
many,-,TRBV29-1,TRBJ1-1,CSVENDGGNTEAFF,TGCAGCGTTGAAAATGACGGCGGGAACACTGAAGCTTTCTTT
many,TRBD1,TRBV6-2/TRBV6-3,TRBJ2-7,CASEPRTGRSYEQYF,TGTGCCAGCGAACCTCGGACAGGGAGGTCCTACGAGCAGTACTTC
many,TRBD1,TRBV6-2/TRBV6-3,TRBJ2-7,CASLDRVDYEQYF,TGTGCCAGCCTGGACAGGGTGGACTACGAGCAGTACTTC
-,TRBD1,TRBV30,TRBJ2-1,CAWVRGQTYNEQFF,TGTGCCTGGGTCCGGGGACAGACCTACAATGAGCAGTTCTTC
many,TRBD2,TRBV5-1,TRBJ2-3,CASSRLAASTDTQYF,TGCGCCAGCAGCCGACTAGCGGCTAGCACAGATACGCAGTATTTT
many,-,TRBV5-1,TRBJ2-7,CASSLGHYPYEQYF,TGCGCCAGCAGCCTTGGACATTACCCCTACGAGCAGTACTTC
many,-,TRBV28,TRBJ1-1,CASSRLGVEYTEAFF,TGTGCCAGCAGCCGCTTAGGGGTGGAGTACACTGAAGCTTTCTTT
-,TRBD2,TRBV20-1,TRBJ2-2,CSARISGQGTSGSNKAGELFF,TGCAGTGCTAGAATCTCGGGACAGGGAACTAGCGGGAGTAATAAGGCCGGGGAGCTGTTTTTT
many,TRBD2,TRBV12-3/TRBV12-4,TRBJ2-7,CASSLSLLAGGGNEQYF,TGTGCCAGCAGTTTAAGCTTACTAGCGGGGGGCGGCAACGAGCAGTACTTC
-,-,TRBV23-1,TRBJ2-7,CASSQSKGGEQYF,TGCGCCAGCAGTCAATCAAAGGGTGGCGAGCAGTACTTC
many,-,TRBV5-5,TRBJ2-3,CASSLAFGRGADTQYF,TGTGCCAGCAGCTTGGCCTTCGGGCGAGGGGCAGATACGCAGTATTTT
many,TRBD2,TRBV7-2,TRBJ2-7,CASSLKAGGGSYEQYF,TGTGCCAGCAGCTTAAAGGCGGGGGGAGGCTCCTACGAGCAGTACTTC
-,-,TRBV24-1,TRBJ2-2,CATSDLWERGELFF,TGTGCCACCAGTGATTTGTGGGAGCGCGGGGAGCTGTTTTTT
many,-,TRBV25-1,TRBJ2-3,CASMGTDTQYF,TGTGCCAGCATGGGAACAGATACGCAGTATTTT
many,TRBD1,TRBV19,TRBJ1-5,CASGGQAPGKLPQHF,TGTGCCAGCGGGGGACAGGCCCCCGGTAAGCTGCCCCAGCATTTT
many,-,TRBV28,TRBJ2-7,CASSFGGFGPKRSEQYF,TGTGCCAGCAGTTTTGGGGGTTTCGGACCGAAGCGATCCGAGCAGTACTTC
many,TRBD1,TRBV7-9,TRBJ1-5,CASSETGDQPQHF,TGTGCCAGCAGCGAGACAGGGGATCAGCCCCAGCATTTT
many,TRBD2,TRBV2,TRBJ2-2,CASSGVRGTGELFF,TGTGCCAGCAGTGGGGTGCGGGGGACCGGGGAGCTGTTTTTT
many,-,TRBV27,TRBJ2-5,CASSLTSLETQYF,TGTGCCAGCAGTTTAACTAGCTTGGAGACCCAGTACTTC
many,-,TRBV29-1,TRBJ1-1,CSAPFRISRPEAFF,TGCAGCGCCCCGTTCAGGATCTCCCGTCCTGAAGCTTTCTTT
many,TRBD2,TRBV5-4,TRBJ2-1,CASSLGTARDYYLPNEQFF,TGTGCCAGCAGCTTGGGAACTGCGAGGGACTATTATCTCCCAAATGAGCAGTTCTTC
many,-,TRBV15,TRBJ2-1,CATSRNRRLQGSVANEQFF,TGTGCCACCAGCAGAAACCGACGACTTCAGGGATCAGTCGCCAATGAGCAGTTCTTC
many,-,TRBV29-1,TRBJ2-7,CSVEDRRDRASYEQYF,TGCAGCGTTGAAGATCGGCGGGACAGAGCCTCCTACGAGCAGTACTTC
many,-,TRBV7-8,TRBJ2-7,CASRGAKSGKVSSYEQYF,TGTGCCAGCAGGGGGGCGAAATCAGGGAAGGTCAGCTCCTACGAGCAGTACTTC